This T cell receptor (beta chain) was observed in a study of molecular identifiers for immune sequencing clone quantification. In this sample, this clonotype turned up many times. This CDR3 is built from 14 residues. V dropped 5 bases and J dropped 5; count of bases not matched to a gene: 6. CDR1 SEHNR and CDR2 FQNEAQ come from the germline V gene (reference sequence). Via MiXCR, TCRdb re-called the PCR reads, giving one row per CDR3 protein. This sample has roughly 300,000 distinct CDR3 sequences; about 22% occur once, and the top ten carry 0.65% to 0.75%. The source material was naive CD8+ T cells from blood, with Jurkat cell RNA spiked in. Subset here: FACS-sorted CD8+CD4-CCR7+CD45RA+ naive T cells. The receptor was derived from a human donor in good health. Some libraries in this study had Jurkat cell RNA spiked in. The gene calls are TRBV7-9 and TRBJ2-5; 9 nucleotides line up with TRBD1. CDR3 loop: CASSRRTGVETQYF. The CDR3, as DNA: TGTGCCAGCAGCCGACGGACAGGGGTCGAGACCCAGTACTTC. The full variable domain, its missing parts supplied by reference TRBV7-9 and TRBJ2-5, is DTGVSQNPRHKITKRGQNVTFRCDPISEHNRLYWYRQTLGQGPEFLTYFQNEAQLEKSRLLSDRFSAERPKGSFSTLEIQRTEQGDSAMYLCASSRRTGVETQYFGPGTRLLVL.